These 30 T cell receptor beta chains share one sample of origin, sequenced in a study of blood T cell repertoires in COVID-19. Some clones are missing from TCRdb's copy, which holds only in-frame ones; the method was immunoSEQ multiplex PCR. The data show about 65,000 clones, approximately 80% seen once. The specimen was peripheral blood. The receptors shown here come from a man older than 75 with acute or convalescent COVID-19.

CDR3 DNA: TGCAGCGCCCAGGGACAGGGAAACGACAATGAGCAGTTCTTC. It codes for CSAQGQGNDNEQFF. The chain is built from TRBV29-1 and TRBJ2-1, with TRBD1 identical over 9 bases. The V segment lost 7 bases and the J segment 5 bases; nucleotides outside the gene matches: 9. Germline V gene data show CDR1 as SQVTM and CDR2 as ANQGSEA. The CDR3 loop spans 14 amino acids.

The chain employs TRBV11-2 and TRBJ2-2; possible D gene TRBD1, 5 bases. Germline CDR1 SGHAT, CDR2 FQNNGV. Deletions cut 5 bases from V and 7 bases from J, with 17 bases between. The CDR3 is 15 amino acids. The CDR3 is CASSPNSRVFGELFF. The CDR3 DNA is TGTGCCAGCAGCCCCAACTCCAGGGTTTTCGGGGAGCTGTTTTTT.

V is TRBV27 and J is TRBJ1-3, with 8 bases matching TRBD1. The CDR3 extends over 15 amino acids. J lost 0 bases, V lost 4 bases, and 2 bases had no gene match. The germline V gene has CDR1 MNHEY and CDR2 SMNVEV (reference sequence). This CDR3 reads CASSSTGASGNTIYF. CDR3 sequence (DNA): TGTGCCAGCAGTTCGACAGGGGCCTCTGGAAACACCATATATTTT.

The chain employs TRBV11-2 and TRBJ2-5; TRBD2 matches 12 bases. In germline, CDR1 is SGHAT, CDR2 FQNNGV. The CDR3 is 16 amino acids. With V trimmed by 5 bases and J by 0 bases, 4 bases remained unmatched. The CDR3 region is CASSVTSGGNQETQYF. The CDR3 coding sequence is TGTGCCAGCAGCGTAACTAGCGGGGGGAACCAAGAGACCCAGTACTTC.

The genes are TRBV14 and TRBJ2-7, with 7 bases identical to TRBD1. The CDR3 extends over 15 amino acids. Per the germline V gene, CDR1 is SGHDN and CDR2 is FVKESK. V shed 5 bases, J shed 4 bases, and the junction held 11 bases outside the gene matches. In nucleotides, the CDR3 is TGTGCCAGCAGCACGATCGGGACAGATCCTTACGAGCAGTACTTC. It yields the protein CASSTIGTDPYEQYF. The full variable domain, completed using reference TRBV14 and TRBJ2-7, is EAGVTQFPSHSVIEKGQTVTLRCDPISGHDNLYWYRRVMGKEIKFLLHFVKESKQDESGMPNNRFLAERTGGTYSTLKVQPAELEDSGVYFCASSTIGTDPYEQYFGPGTRLTVT.

The chain carries TRBV2 and TRBJ1-4; a possible D gene is TRBD1 (6 bases). The CDR3 has 16 residues. Deletions cut 6 bases from V and 2 bases from J, with 16 bases between. Germline V gives CDR1 SNHLY, CDR2 FYNNEI. CDR3 nucleotide sequence: TGTGCCAGCAGAACAATGCAGGGGTCTACTAATGAAAAACTGTTTTTT. Translated: CASRTMQGSTNEKLFF.

Note on this clone: This CDR3 is also generated by other DNA sequences in the sample. J is TRBJ1-3 and V is TRBV11-2; TRBD1 matches at 7 bases. With V trimmed by 1 base and J by 1 base, 1 base remained unmatched. From germline, CDR1 is SGHAT and CDR2 FQNNGV. The CDR3 spans 15 residues. CDR3 protein: CASSLGDSSGNTIYF. The CDR3 DNA is TGTGCCAGCAGCTTAGGGGACAGTTCTGGAAACACCATATATTTT. Full variable domain (missing parts from reference TRBV11-2 and TRBJ1-3): EAGVAQSPRYKIIEKRQSVAFWCNPISGHATLYWYQQILGQGPKLLIQFQNNGVVDDSQLPKDRFSAERLKGVDSTLKIQPAKLEDSAVYLCASSLGDSSGNTIYFGEGSWLTVV.

The rearrangement uses TRBV7-8 and TRBJ2-1; 10 positions match TRBD2. This CDR3 contains 13 residues. Germline V gene sequence: CDR1 SGHVS, CDR2 FQNEAQ. As DNA, the CDR3 is TGTACCACCCGGCTAGCGGGGGACAATGAGCAGTTCTTC. It is translated as CTTRLAGDNEQFF.

The chain is built from TRBV5-4 and TRBJ2-5; TRBD2 aligns across 16 bases. Germline lookup yields CDR1 SGHNT and CDR2 YYREEE (reference sequence). The CDR3 length is 18 residues. V trimming: 4 bases; J trimming: 6 bases; junction bases outside the gene matches: 12. For the CDR3, the DNA is TGTGCCAGCAGCACTCCGACCGGGACTAGCGGGGGGGCTAAGACCCAGTACTTC. This codes for CASSTPTGTSGGAKTQYF.

The chain uses TRBV11-2 and TRBJ2-3; possibly TRBD1 for D (6 bases). Germline V CDR1 and CDR2: SGHAT, FQNNGV. There are 14 residues in the CDR3. The V and J ends lost 5 bases and 1 base respectively, with 10 bases between them. As DNA, the CDR3 is TGTGCCAGCAGCCCCTGGGGGCGCACAGATACGCAGTATTTT. Encoded protein: CASSPWGRTDTQYF.

The chain carries TRBV5-4 and TRBJ1-1; TRBD1 agrees at 9 bases. The germline V gene encodes CDR1 SGHNT and CDR2 YYREEE (reference sequence). V shed 3 bases, J shed 1 base, and the junction held 10 bases outside the gene matches. The CDR3 has 17 residues. The CDR3 loop is CASSSPGTGRGNTEAFF. The CDR3 DNA reads as TGTGCCAGCAGCTCCCCCGGGACAGGGAGGGGGAACACTGAAGCTTTCTTT.

This clone was seen a few times. The chain combines TRBV6-5 with TRBJ1-2, with 7 bases lining up with TRBD1. Germline CDR1 reads MNHEY; CDR2 reads SVGAGI. Trimming at V came to 2 bases and at J to 8 bases, leaving 2 bases not matched to a gene. The CDR3 is 12 residues long. The CDR3 protein is CASSYRGLGYTF. CDR3 nucleotides: TGTGCCAGCAGTTACAGGGGGCTGGGCTACACCTTC.

The chain employs TRBV30 and TRBJ2-7, with TRBD2 as a possible D gene (5 bases). The CDR3 covers 17 residues. Germline assignment: CDR1 GTSNPN and CDR2 SVGIG (reference sequence). Trimming shortened V by 0 bases and J by 3 bases, and 21 bases separated the two germline ends. The CDR3 DNA reads as TGTGCCTGGAGTGTACAAGTAGGTGAGGGTTCGGTCTACGAGCAGTACTTC. Residues: CAWSVQVGEGSVYEQYF.

CDR3 loop: CSARDVDEQFF. For the CDR3, the DNA is TGCAGTGCTAGAGATGTCGATGAGCAGTTCTTC. This rearrangement joins TRBV20-1 to TRBJ2-1; no clear D. The CDR3 loop spans 11 amino acids. Germline CDR1 DFQATT, CDR2 SNEGSKA (reference sequence). V shed 0 bases and J shed 8 bases, with 5 bases lying between them.

The genes are TRBV2 and TRBJ2-7, with D perhaps matching TRBD2 (5 bases). The V end lost 3 bases, the J end lost 7 bases, and 13 bases lay between the germline ends. The CDR3 totals 13 residues. The germline V gene has CDR1 SNHLY and CDR2 FYNNEI. This chain's CDR3 is CASSDGPRGEQYF. The DNA for the CDR3 is TGTGCCAGCAGTGATGGCCCGAGAGGGGAGCAGTACTTC.

The gene calls are TRBV6-5 and TRBJ1-2; TRBD1 agrees at 10 bases. Germline-derived CDR1 and CDR2 are MNHEY and SVGAGI. V was clipped by 1 base and J by 7 bases; unmatched bases: 3. This CDR3 has 14 amino acids. CDR3 in DNA: TGTGCCAGCAGTTACTTGAGGGACAGGGGTGGCTACACCTTC. Encoded protein: CASSYLRDRGGYTF.

This clone has more than one count but fewer than ten. The chain combines TRBV20-1 with TRBJ2-7; no reliable D call. Per germline, CDR1 DFQATT and CDR2 SNEGSKA (reference sequence). Trimming pared 6 bases from V and 0 bases from J, leaving 6 bases between. The CDR3 runs to 11 residues. The CDR3 region has the DNA TGCAGTGCCACTCCCTCCTACGAGCAGTACTTC. This translates into CSATPSYEQYF.

This clone was seen once. The genes are TRBV6-6 and TRBJ1-5, with 10 bases identical to TRBD1. This CDR3 has 15 amino acids. In germline, CDR1 is MNHNY, CDR2 SVGAGI (reference sequence). V gave up 8 bases and J gave up 1 base; unmatched junction bases: 5. This CDR3 is CASAGQGQSNQPQHF. DNA of the CDR3: TGTGCCAGCGCGGGACAGGGGCAAAGCAATCAGCCCCAGCATTTT.

The chain employs TRBV28 and TRBJ1-5; a possible D gene is TRBD1 (5 bases). Germline assignment: CDR1 MDHEN and CDR2 SYDVKM. The V and J ends lost 2 bases and 4 bases respectively, with 18 bases between them. The CDR3 consists of 17 residues. CDR3 sequence reads: CASSLRAGGGFNQPQHF. Here the CDR3 DNA reads TGTGCCAGCAGTTTACGAGCCGGGGGAGGGTTTAATCAGCCCCAGCATTTT.

The V and J genes are TRBV12-5 and TRBJ1-3; the match to TRBD1 covers 11 bases. The germline V gene encodes CDR1 LGHNT and CDR2 FRNRAP. CDR3 length: 14 residues. V lost 9 bases and J lost 3; bases outside the gene matches: 4. The CDR3 sequence is CARPDRGLGNTIYF. CDR3 nucleotides: TGTGCTAGACCGGACAGGGGGCTTGGAAACACCATATATTTT.

The chain uses TRBV6-1 and TRBJ1-1, with D maybe TRBD1 (5 bases). Germline loops: CDR1 MNHNS, CDR2 SASEGT. Trimming took off 0 bases at V and 3 bases at J, with 17 bases between the two ends. The CDR3 runs to 17 residues. The CDR3 DNA sequence: TGTGCCAGCAGTGAAGCGCATTGGACATTCCAAGACACTGAAGCTTTCTTT. This encodes CASSEAHWTFQDTEAFF.

By sample share, this clone is medium-sized. This chain links TRBV3-1 (or the pseudogene TRBV3-2) with TRBJ2-7; TRBD2 matches 7 bases. The CDR3 totals 14 residues. V shed 4 bases and J 3 bases; nucleotides not matched to a gene: 6. From germline, CDR1 is LGHDT and CDR2 YNNKEL (reference sequence). The CDR3 sequence is CASSPSGGGYEQYF. In DNA, the CDR3 is TGTGCCAGCAGCCCCTCTGGCGGGGGCTACGAGCAGTACTTC.

The chain joins TRBV7-6 to TRBJ1-1; D is undetermined. V was shortened by 3 bases and J by 0 bases, with 8 bases between the two germline ends. This CDR3 has 14 residues. Germline assignment: CDR1 SGHVS and CDR2 FNYEAQ. In DNA, the CDR3 is TGTGCCAGCAGCTTTACACCGCTGAACACTGAAGCTTTCTTT. This translates into CASSFTPLNTEAFF.

In its sample, this clone was seen a few times. This sequence joins TRBV11-2 and TRBJ1-2; possibly TRBD1 for D (5 bases). The germline V gene encodes CDR1 SGHAT and CDR2 FQNNGV. V was pared by 1 base and J by 0 bases, with 6 bases between. The CDR3 loop spans 14 amino acids. The CDR3 DNA sequence: TGTGCCAGCAGCTTAGCAGGGCCTAACTATGGCTACACCTTC. Protein sequence: CASSLAGPNYGYTF.

The chain joins TRBV12-3 or TRBV12-4 to TRBJ2-1, with TRBD1 as a possible D gene (6 bases). This CDR3 has 12 amino acids. V was shortened by 0 bases and J by 14 bases, with 11 bases between the two germline ends. The CDR3 loop reads CASSLADTGKFF. The CDR3 DNA follows: TGTGCCAGCAGTTTAGCCGACACAGGGAAGTTCTTC.

The chain uses TRBV5-8 and TRBJ2-1; D may be TRBD1 (5 bases). The CDR3 is made up of 14 amino acids. Per the germline V gene, CDR1 is SGHTS and CDR2 is YDEGEE. V was pared by 1 base and J by 7 bases, with 12 bases between. CDR3 sequence reads: CASSLFSGRNEQFF. The CDR3 coding sequence is TGTGCCAGCAGCTTGTTTTCAGGGCGTAATGAGCAGTTCTTC.

This chain links TRBV29-1 with TRBJ2-7; TRBD2 matches at 8 bases. CDR1 SQVTM and CDR2 ANQGSEA come from the germline V gene. This CDR3 has 12 amino acids. V shed 3 bases, J shed 4 bases, and the junction held 2 bases outside the gene matches. Written as DNA, the CDR3 is TGCAGCGTTGACGGGGGGGGATACGAGCAGTACTTC. This encodes CSVDGGGYEQYF.

The CDR3 nucleotides read TGTGCCAGCAGTGAATCAATGGAGGGTTTGGGGGACACTGAAGCTTTCTTT. Its protein is CASSESMEGLGDTEAFF. V gene TRBV25-1 combines with J gene TRBJ1-1; a weak D match, TRBD1 (5 bases). The CDR3 extends over 17 amino acids. The germline gives CDR1 MGHDK, CDR2 SYGVNS. Trimming stripped 1 base from V and 3 bases from J, with 18 bases between.

The J gene is TRBJ2-5, the V gene TRBV10-1; 11 bases align to TRBD1. V gave up 0 bases and J gave up 2 bases; unmatched junction bases: 2. CDR3 length: 16 residues. Germline CDR1 reads WNHNN; CDR2 reads SYGVQD (reference sequence). The CDR3 loop reads CASSESGTGGQETQYF. In DNA form, the CDR3 reads TGCGCCAGCAGTGAGTCGGGGACAGGGGGTCAAGAGACCCAGTACTTC.

The V and J genes are TRBV5-6 and TRBJ2-3; D is perhaps TRBD2 (5 bases). This CDR3 spans 15 amino acids. The germline V and J ends were trimmed by 2 bases and 2 bases, with 12 bases remaining between them. CDR1 SGHDT and CDR2 YYEEEE come from the germline V gene. The CDR3 sequence: CASSFPDSNTDTQYF. CDR3 coding DNA: TGTGCCAGCAGCTTTCCGGACTCTAACACAGATACGCAGTATTTT.